Listed below are T cell receptor beta chains from one sample, sequenced in a study of T cell responses to AZD1222 COVID-19 vaccine. Repertoires were generated with immunoSEQ multiplex PCR, while TCRdb's copy carries only in-frame clones and drops some. The sample consists of some 150,000 clones, 80% to 90% of them appearing once. The material sequenced was peripheral blood, taken on day 0 of AZD1222 vaccination. The receptors were sampled from an adult in good health. Each CDR3 is given with its conserved first and last residue. D genes are given only for firm matches. Size is stated for part of the rows, as once, few or many counts, or as a class when the clone is expanded.

v_call: TRBV5-6; j_call: TRBJ2-3; clone_size: NA; d_call: NA; cdr3_nt: TGTGCCAGCAGCTCCCCCTGGAGCACAGATACGCAGTATTTT; cdr3_aa: CASSSPWSTDTQYF
v_call: TRBV27; j_call: TRBJ2-2; clone_size: NA; d_call: TRBD1; cdr3_nt: TGTGCCAGCAGTTTTGGACAGGCCGGGGAGCTGTTTTTT; cdr3_aa: CASSFGQAGELFF
v_call: TRBV28; j_call: TRBJ2-7; clone_size: NA; d_call: NA; cdr3_nt: TGTGCCAGCAGCCTAGGGACCGGGGGAGGTGAGCAGTACTTC; cdr3_aa: CASSLGTGGGEQYF
v_call: TRBV6-5; j_call: TRBJ2-5; clone_size: NA; d_call: NA; cdr3_nt: TGTGCCAGCACCCCCCCGGGGCTGGAGACCCAGTACTTC; cdr3_aa: CASTPPGLETQYF
v_call: TRBV27; j_call: TRBJ2-7; clone_size: once; d_call: NA; cdr3_nt: TGTGCCAGCAGTTCCCCTTCCAGGCAGCTGACCTACGAGCAGTACTTC; cdr3_aa: CASSSPSRQLTYEQYF
v_call: TRBV9; j_call: TRBJ1-3; clone_size: NA; d_call: NA; cdr3_nt: TGTGCCAGCAGCGTAGCTGGAGGGGCTGGAAACACCATATATTTT; cdr3_aa: CASSVAGGAGNTIYF
v_call: TRBV7-8; j_call: TRBJ1-1; clone_size: once; d_call: NA; cdr3_nt: TGTGCCAGCAGCTTGTTGGAAGGAAGCACTGAAGCTTTCTTT; cdr3_aa: CASSLLEGSTEAFF
v_call: TRBV6-5; j_call: TRBJ1-1; clone_size: NA; d_call: NA; cdr3_nt: TGTGCCAGCAGTTCCTTGGTCGGGGAAGCTTTCTTT; cdr3_aa: CASSSLVGEAFF
v_call: TRBV7-2; j_call: TRBJ2-1; clone_size: few; d_call: TRBD2; cdr3_nt: TGTGCCAGCAGTTCTAGCGGGGGGGCTATCTATGAGCAGTTCTTC; cdr3_aa: CASSSSGGAIYEQFF
v_call: TRBV18; j_call: TRBJ2-1; clone_size: NA; d_call: NA; cdr3_nt: TGTGCCAGCTCACCGGCTAGCCGTGGGGGCAATGAGCAGTTCTTC; cdr3_aa: CASSPASRGGNEQFF
v_call: TRBV6-5; j_call: TRBJ1-2; clone_size: NA; d_call: NA; cdr3_nt: TGTGCCAGCAGTTACCTGAGGGTCCAAGGGTCGGGGGGCTACACCTTC; cdr3_aa: CASSYLRVQGSGGYTF
v_call: TRBV12-3/TRBV12-4; j_call: TRBJ2-3; clone_size: once; d_call: NA; cdr3_nt: TGTGTGGTGGGGCAGAACACAGATACGCAGTATTTT; cdr3_aa: CVVGQNTDTQYF
v_call: TRBV18; j_call: TRBJ1-2; clone_size: NA; d_call: NA; cdr3_nt: TGTGCCAGCTCCCCGATAGGGGTCGAGGGCTACACCTTC; cdr3_aa: CASSPIGVEGYTF
v_call: TRBV5-6; j_call: TRBJ1-2; clone_size: NA; d_call: TRBD1; cdr3_nt: TGTGCCAGCAGCTTGCAGGGGGCGTACTATGGCTACACCTTC; cdr3_aa: CASSLQGAYYGYTF
v_call: TRBV19; j_call: TRBJ1-6; clone_size: NA; d_call: TRBD1; cdr3_nt: TGTGCCAGTAGTAACGGACAGGGAAATTCACCCCTCCACTTT; cdr3_aa: CASSNGQGNSPLHF
v_call: TRBV6-1; j_call: TRBJ1-5; clone_size: NA; d_call: NA; cdr3_nt: TGTGCCAGCAGTGGAGCCAGGGTTCCCGGCAATCAGCCCCAGCATTTT; cdr3_aa: CASSGARVPGNQPQHF